These 20 T cell receptor beta chains were sequenced from one sample in a study of blood T cells in healthy people across ages. Alongside a J-beta primer mix, a sample-barcoded 5' primer served in a second PCR lasting about 7 to 11 cycles. Each CDR3 protein gets one entry after TCRdb re-called the 5' RACE reads with MiXCR. In the table there are about 1.8 million distinct CDR3 sequences, roughly 50% of which are singletons. Specimen: blood. The receptors were gathered from a woman aged 40 to 49 in good health.

This clonotype occurred a few times. This rearrangement joins TRBV6-5 to TRBJ2-3; either TRBD1 or TRBD2 may supply D (6 bases each). Deletions cut 6 bases from V and 2 bases from J, with 15 bases between. The CDR3 is made up of 15 amino acids. From germline, CDR1 is MNHEY and CDR2 SVGAGI. CDR3 loop: CASRAEGGYTDTQYF. CDR3 nucleotides: TGTGCCAGCAGAGCAGAGGGGGGTTACACAGATACGCAGTATTTT.

In its sample, this clonotype was seen a few times. The chain joins TRBV7-9 to TRBJ2-1; D remains ambiguous. The CDR3 extends over 16 amino acids. Deletions cut 0 bases from V and 0 bases from J, with 9 bases between. Germline V lookup: CDR1 SEHNR, CDR2 FQNEAQ (reference sequence). CDR3 residues: CASSLARQISYNEQFF. In nucleotides, the CDR3 is TGTGCCAGCAGCTTAGCGCGGCAGATCTCCTACAATGAGCAGTTCTTC.

V gene TRBV29-1 combines with J gene TRBJ1-2, with D perhaps TRBD1 (6 bases). Germline V gives CDR1 SQVTM, CDR2 ANQGSEA. The V and J ends lost 4 bases and 8 bases respectively, with 17 bases between them. The CDR3 extends over 13 amino acids. Here the CDR3 reads CSVVRALGAGYTF. CDR3 nucleotide sequence: TGCAGCGTTGTTCGTGCCTTGGGGGCAGGCTACACCTTC.

The chain joins TRBV28 to TRBJ2-1; D is undetermined. Germline loops: CDR1 MDHEN, CDR2 SYDVKM. The CDR3 is 12 amino acids. V dropped 0 bases and J dropped 8 bases, with 5 bases sitting between them. The CDR3 bases are TGTGCCAGCAGTTTATGGTTTGATGAGCAGTTCTTC. Its protein product is CASSLWFDEQFF. Full variable domain (remainder filled in from reference TRBV28 and TRBJ2-1): DVKVTQSSRYLVKRTGEKVFLECVQDMDHENMFWYRQDPGLGLRLIYFSYDVKMKEKGDIPEGYSVSREKKERFSLILESASTNQTSMYLCASSLWFDEQFFGPGTRLTVL.

The chain carries TRBV27 and TRBJ2-3; TRBD2 matches at 12 bases. V lost 5 bases and J lost 5; bases outside the gene matches: 8. There are 16 residues in the CDR3. From germline, CDR1 is MNHEY and CDR2 SMNVEV (reference sequence). The CDR3 DNA follows: TGTGCCAGCAGTCTACTAGCGGGGGGCGGTGGAGATACGCAGTATTTT. Residues: CASSLLAGGGGDTQYF.

This clonotype occurred a few times. V gene TRBV7-2 combines with J gene TRBJ2-5; 9 bases agree with TRBD2. CDR1 and CDR2 (germline): SGHTA, FQGNSA. The CDR3 length is 17 residues. Trimming cost V 3 bases and J 5 bases; bases outside gene matches: 13. CDR3 nucleotides: TGTGCCAGCAGCTTGGATCCCCGGAGCGGGGGGACCGAGACCCAGTACTTC. It encodes CASSLDPRSGGTETQYF.

This clonotype was detected a few times. The chain joins TRBV29-1 to TRBJ2-7; maybe TRBD2 (6 bases). The J call is doubtful: the DNA matches TRBJ2-5 better. The CDR3 consists of 12 residues. Germline CDR1 SQVTM, CDR2 ANQGSEA. The CDR3 is CSVEALAETQYF. For the CDR3, the DNA is TGCAGCGTTGAAGCCCTAGCGGAGACCCAGTACTTC.

V is TRBV5-6 and J is TRBJ2-1; D gene uncertain. Germline V CDR1 and CDR2: SGHDT, YYEEEE. V gave up 4 bases and J gave up 9 bases, with 11 bases separating them. The CDR3 extends over 12 amino acids. CDR3 region: CASSMSWVEQFF. The CDR3 DNA reads TGTGCCAGCAGCATGTCCTGGGTTGAGCAGTTCTTC.

The genes are TRBV11-2 and TRBJ2-3; D might be TRBD2 (5 bases). Trimming removed 0 bases from V and 5 bases from J, with 12 bases in between. The CDR3 extends over 15 amino acids. Germline-derived CDR1 and CDR2 are SGHAT and FQNNGV. The CDR3 spells CASSLDLGEGDTQYF. The CDR3 coding sequence is TGTGCCAGCAGCTTAGATCTGGGAGAGGGAGATACGCAGTATTTT.

In the case of this clonotype: Mismatch with germline at one junction end may stem from a read error. The rearrangement links TRBV7-9 to TRBJ1-4; weak D call: TRBD1 (5 bases). The CDR3 loop spans 14 amino acids. Germline loops: CDR1 SEHNR, CDR2 FQNEAQ (reference sequence). CDR3 protein: CASSSRDPNEKPFF. CDR3 nucleotides: TGTGCCAGCAGCTCCCGGGACCCGAATGAAAAACCGTTTTTT.

The rearrangement links TRBV29-1 to TRBJ2-1; 11 nucleotides line up with TRBD2. The CDR3 is 15 residues long. Germline trimming cut 7 bases from V and 10 bases from J; bases unmatched to any gene: 15. From germline, CDR1 is SQVTM and CDR2 ANQGSEA. For the CDR3, the DNA is TGCAGCGCCTCGCCTAATAGCGGGGGGGCCTTGGAGCAGTTCTTC. Amino acids: CSASPNSGGALEQFF.

The table lists this clonotype with many counts. The rearrangement joins TRBV25-1 to TRBJ1-2; no clear D. Germline V gene data show CDR1 as MGHDK and CDR2 as SYGVNS. Trimming stripped 1 base from V and 4 bases from J, with 1 base between. This CDR3 spans 11 amino acids. CDR3 sequence reads: CASSESYGYTF. The CDR3 DNA follows: TGTGCCAGCAGTGAATCCTATGGCTACACCTTC.

This clonotype was observed a handful of times. This chain joins TRBV20-1 and TRBJ1-2; D is ambiguous. V dropped 3 bases and J dropped 4 bases, with 15 bases sitting between them. This CDR3 is 14 amino acids long. Germline V lookup: CDR1 DFQATT, CDR2 SNEGSKA (reference sequence). In DNA form, the CDR3 reads TGCAGTGCTAGGTCCACGACTGGCATCTATGGCTACACCTTC. It translates to CSARSTTGIYGYTF.

This clonotype was counted only a few times. The V call is TRBV7-8, the J call TRBJ2-3, with no clear D. Trimming pared 5 bases from V and 6 bases from J, leaving 15 bases between. The CDR3 totals 14 residues. CDR1 and CDR2 from the germline V gene are SGHVS and FQNEAQ. The CDR3 region is CASSRGVGADTQYF. CDR3 bases: TGTGCCAGCAGCCGCGGTGTTGGTGCTGATACGCAGTATTTT.

The chain carries TRBV7-2 and TRBJ1-6; 8 bases are a match to TRBD1. With 5 bases clipped from V and 6 bases from J, the junction kept 9 bases outside the gene matches. Germline V CDR1 and CDR2: SGHTA, FQGNSA. This CDR3 has 16 amino acids. Here the CDR3 reads CASSPPGTGRNSPLHF. CDR3 bases: TGTGCCAGCAGCCCGCCCGGGACAGGCCGTAATTCACCCCTCCACTTT.

The chain links TRBV20-1 to TRBJ1-2; D is uncertain. V was clipped by 3 bases and J by 1 base, with 12 bases between them. The CDR3 has 14 residues. The V gene's germline CDR1 is DFQATT and CDR2 SNEGSKA (reference sequence). Here the CDR3 reads CSARPRSVNYGYTF. CDR3 DNA sequence: TGCAGTGCTAGGCCCCGCAGTGTTAACTATGGCTACACCTTC.

The rearrangement links TRBV27 to TRBJ2-3; D gene ambiguous. Germline assignment: CDR1 MNHEY and CDR2 SMNVEV (reference sequence). The CDR3 has 15 residues. V lost 8 bases to trimming and J lost 8 bases, with 23 bases between them. In nucleotides, the CDR3 is TGTGCCAGCGGTGGGGTCAGCCTGGGTTTTGGTACGCAGTATTTT. Protein: CASGGVSLGFGTQYF.

The J gene is TRBJ2-4, the V gene TRBV28; 9 bases are a match to TRBD2. The J call may be mistaken, given a closer DNA end match to TRBJ2-7. This CDR3 region has 15 residues. Germline V gene lookup returns CDR1 MDHEN and CDR2 SYDVKM. CDR3 DNA sequence: TGTGCCAGCAGTTTATCGGTAGCGGGGGTATACGAGCAGTACTTC. This encodes CASSLSVAGVYEQYF.

The V and J genes are TRBV5-1 and TRBJ2-1, with D possibly matching TRBD2 (6 bases). This CDR3 spans 15 amino acids. CDR1 SGHRS and CDR2 YFSETQ come from the germline V gene. V lost 6 bases and J 5 bases, leaving 18 bases between the germline ends. This chain's CDR3 is CASNPAGFGDNEQFF. The DNA for the CDR3 is TGCGCCAGCAACCCGGCGGGGTTTGGGGACAATGAGCAGTTCTTC.

The chain employs TRBV6-1 and TRBJ2-1, with TRBD2 identical over 13 bases. This CDR3 region has 18 residues. V dropped 8 bases and J dropped 2; count of bases not matched to a gene: 12. CDR1 is MNHNS, CDR2 SASEGT, per germline. CDR3 residues: CASGGTSGAKPTYNEQFF. The DNA for the CDR3 is TGTGCCAGCGGAGGGACTAGCGGGGCCAAACCCACCTACAATGAGCAGTTCTTC.